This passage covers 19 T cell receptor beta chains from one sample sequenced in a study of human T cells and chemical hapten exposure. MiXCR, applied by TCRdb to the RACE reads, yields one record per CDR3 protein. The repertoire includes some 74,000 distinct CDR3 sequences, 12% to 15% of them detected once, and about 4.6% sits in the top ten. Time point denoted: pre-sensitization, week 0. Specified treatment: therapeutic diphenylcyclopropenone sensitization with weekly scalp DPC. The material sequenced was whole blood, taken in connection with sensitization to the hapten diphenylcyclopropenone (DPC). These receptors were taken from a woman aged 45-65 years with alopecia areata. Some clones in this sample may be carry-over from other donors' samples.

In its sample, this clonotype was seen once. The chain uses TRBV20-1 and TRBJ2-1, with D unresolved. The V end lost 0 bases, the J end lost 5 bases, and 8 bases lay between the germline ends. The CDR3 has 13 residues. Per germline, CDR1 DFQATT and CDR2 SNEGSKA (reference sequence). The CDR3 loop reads CSARDWANNEQFF. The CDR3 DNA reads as TGCAGTGCTAGAGATTGGGCGAACAATGAGCAGTTCTTC.

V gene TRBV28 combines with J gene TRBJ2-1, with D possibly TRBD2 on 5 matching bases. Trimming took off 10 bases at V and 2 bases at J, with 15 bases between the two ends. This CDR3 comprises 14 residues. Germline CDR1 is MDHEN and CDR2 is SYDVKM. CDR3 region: CATRPGSPYNEQFF. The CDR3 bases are TGTGCCACCAGGCCGGGATCGCCCTACAATGAGCAGTTCTTC.

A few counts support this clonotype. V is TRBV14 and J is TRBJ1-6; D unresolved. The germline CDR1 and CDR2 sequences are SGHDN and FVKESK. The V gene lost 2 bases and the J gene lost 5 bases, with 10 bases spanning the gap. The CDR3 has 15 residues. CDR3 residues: CASSQLTGNNSPLHF. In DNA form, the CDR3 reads TGTGCCAGCAGCCAACTGACGGGGAATAATTCACCCCTCCACTTT.

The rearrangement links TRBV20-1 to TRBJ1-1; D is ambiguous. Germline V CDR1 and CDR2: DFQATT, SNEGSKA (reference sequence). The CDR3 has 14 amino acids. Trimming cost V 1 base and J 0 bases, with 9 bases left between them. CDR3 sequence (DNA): TGCAGTGCTAGAGGAGCAGCCATGAACACTGAAGCTTTCTTT. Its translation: CSARGAAMNTEAFF.

The CDR3 DNA is TGTGCCAGCAGCACAAGAACAGGGCCCCCAGACAATGAGCAGTTCTTC. This translates into CASSTRTGPPDNEQFF. J is TRBJ2-1 and V is TRBV7-2; maybe TRBD1 (6 bases). V lost 5 bases and J lost 5, with 19 bases in between. Per the germline V gene, CDR1 is SGHTA and CDR2 is FQGNSA. The CDR3 is 16 amino acids. Supplemented by reference TRBV7-2 and TRBJ2-1, the full variable domain reads GAGVSQSPSNKVTEKGKDVELRCDPISGHTALYWYRQSLGQGLEFLIYFQGNSAPDKSGLPSDRFSAERTGGSVSTLTIQRTQQEDSAVYLCASSTRTGPPDNEQFFGPGTRLTVL.

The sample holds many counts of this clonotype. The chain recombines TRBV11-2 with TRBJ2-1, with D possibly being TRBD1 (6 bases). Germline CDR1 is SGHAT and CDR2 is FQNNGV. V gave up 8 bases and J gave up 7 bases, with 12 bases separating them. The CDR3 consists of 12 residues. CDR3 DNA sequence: TGTGCCAGCGGGCTTCAGGGGAATGAGCAGTTCTTC. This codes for CASGLQGNEQFF.

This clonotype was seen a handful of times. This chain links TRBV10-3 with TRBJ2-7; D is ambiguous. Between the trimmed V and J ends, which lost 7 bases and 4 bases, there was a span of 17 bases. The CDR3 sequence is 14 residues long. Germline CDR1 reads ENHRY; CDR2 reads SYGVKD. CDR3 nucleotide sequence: TGTGCCATCAACCACGGACCCCAGACGTACGAGCAGTACTTC. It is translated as CAINHGPQTYEQYF.

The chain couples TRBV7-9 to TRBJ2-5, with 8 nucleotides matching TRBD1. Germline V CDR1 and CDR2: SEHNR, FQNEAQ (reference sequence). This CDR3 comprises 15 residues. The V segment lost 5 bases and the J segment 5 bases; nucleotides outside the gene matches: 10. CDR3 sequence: CASSTWTGMGETQYF. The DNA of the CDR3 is TGTGCCAGCAGCACCTGGACAGGGATGGGGGAGACCCAGTACTTC.

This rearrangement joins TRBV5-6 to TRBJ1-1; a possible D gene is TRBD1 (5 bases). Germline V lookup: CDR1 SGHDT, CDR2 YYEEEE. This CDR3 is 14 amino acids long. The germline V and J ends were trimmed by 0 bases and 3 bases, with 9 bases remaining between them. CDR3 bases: TGTGCCAGCAGCTTGGGACAGCTGTACACTGAAGCTTTCTTT. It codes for CASSLGQLYTEAFF. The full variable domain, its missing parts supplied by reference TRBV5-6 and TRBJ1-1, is DAGVTQSPTHLIKTRGQQVTLRCSPKSGHDTVSWYQQALGQGPQFIFQYYEEEERQRGNFPDRFSGHQFPNYSSELNVNALLLGDSALYLCASSLGQLYTEAFFGQGTRLTVV.

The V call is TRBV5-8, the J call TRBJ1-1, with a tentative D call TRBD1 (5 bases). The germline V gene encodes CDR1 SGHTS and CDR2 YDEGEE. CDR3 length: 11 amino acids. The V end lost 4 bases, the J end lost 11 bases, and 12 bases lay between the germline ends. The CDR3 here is CASSETVSAFF. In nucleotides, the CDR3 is TGTGCCAGCAGCGAGACAGTTTCTGCTTTCTTT.

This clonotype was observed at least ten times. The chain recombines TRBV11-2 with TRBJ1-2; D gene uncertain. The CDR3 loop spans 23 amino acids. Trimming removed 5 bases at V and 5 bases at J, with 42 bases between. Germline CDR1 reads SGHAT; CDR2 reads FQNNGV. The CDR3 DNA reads TGTGCCAGCAGCACTAGACCCCCGCCTCATGGTCGCCAACCCCCGGGCTCTCATTATGGCTACACCTTC. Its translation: CASSTRPPPHGRQPPGSHYGYTF.

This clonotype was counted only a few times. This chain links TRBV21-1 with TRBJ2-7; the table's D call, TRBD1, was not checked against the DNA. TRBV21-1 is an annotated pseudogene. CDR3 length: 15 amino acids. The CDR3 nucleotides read TGTGCCAGCAGGAGAGACCCCTCTGCCTGGTACGAGCAGTACTTC. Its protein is CASRRDPSAWYEQYF.

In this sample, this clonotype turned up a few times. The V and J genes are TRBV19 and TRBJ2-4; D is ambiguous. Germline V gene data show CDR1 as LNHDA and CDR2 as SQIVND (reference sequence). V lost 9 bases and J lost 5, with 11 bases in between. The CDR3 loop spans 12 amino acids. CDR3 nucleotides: TGTGCCAGCCGCCATCGGGAAAACATTCAGTACTTC. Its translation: CASRHRENIQYF.

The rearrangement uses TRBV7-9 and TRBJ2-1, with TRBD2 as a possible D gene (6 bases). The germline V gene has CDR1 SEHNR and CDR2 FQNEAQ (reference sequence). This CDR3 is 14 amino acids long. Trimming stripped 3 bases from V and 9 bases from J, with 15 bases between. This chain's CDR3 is CASSFYPGAIEQFF. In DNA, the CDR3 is TGTGCCAGCAGCTTCTATCCGGGAGCTATTGAGCAGTTCTTC.

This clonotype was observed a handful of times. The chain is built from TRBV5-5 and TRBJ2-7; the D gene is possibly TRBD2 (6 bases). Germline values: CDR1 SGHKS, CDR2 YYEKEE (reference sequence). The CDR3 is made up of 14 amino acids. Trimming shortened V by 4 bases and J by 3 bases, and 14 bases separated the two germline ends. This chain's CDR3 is CASSQGPGDYEQYF. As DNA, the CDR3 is TGTGCCAGCAGCCAGGGACCGGGAGACTACGAGCAGTACTTC.

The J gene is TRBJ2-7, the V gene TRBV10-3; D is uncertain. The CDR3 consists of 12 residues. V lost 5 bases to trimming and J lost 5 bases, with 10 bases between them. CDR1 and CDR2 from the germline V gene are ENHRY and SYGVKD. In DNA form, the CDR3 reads TGTGCCATCAGTCCCGAAATACACGAGCAGTACTTC. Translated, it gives CAISPEIHEQYF.

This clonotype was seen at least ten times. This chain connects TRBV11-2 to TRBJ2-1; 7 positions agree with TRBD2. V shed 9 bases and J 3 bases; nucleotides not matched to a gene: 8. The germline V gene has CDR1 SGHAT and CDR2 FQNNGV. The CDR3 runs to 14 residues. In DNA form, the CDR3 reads TGTGCCAGTACTAAGGGAGGGAGCTACAATGAGCAGTTCTTC. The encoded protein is CASTKGGSYNEQFF.

CDR3 nucleotide sequence: TGCAGCGTGATGGCTTCCGGGACTAGAGTAGATGAGCAGTTCTTC. This encodes CSVMASGTRVDEQFF. The chain joins TRBV29-1 to TRBJ2-1, with 8 positions matching TRBD2. This CDR3 comprises 15 residues. From germline, CDR1 is SQVTM and CDR2 ANQGSEA. The J segment lost 8 bases and the V segment lost 6 bases, leaving 15 bases of the junction unmatched.

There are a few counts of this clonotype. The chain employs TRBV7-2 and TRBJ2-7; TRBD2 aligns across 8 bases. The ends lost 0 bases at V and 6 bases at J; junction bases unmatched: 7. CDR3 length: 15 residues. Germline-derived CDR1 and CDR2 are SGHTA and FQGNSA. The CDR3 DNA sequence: TGTGCCAGCAGCTTAGCGGGCCTAGCGGGTCGCGAGCAGTACTTC. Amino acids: CASSLAGLAGREQYF. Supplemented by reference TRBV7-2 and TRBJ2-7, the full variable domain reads GAGVSQSPSNKVTEKGKDVELRCDPISGHTALYWYRQSLGQGLEFLIYFQGNSAPDKSGLPSDRFSAERTGGSVSTLTIQRTQQEDSAVYLCASSLAGLAGREQYFGPGTRLTVT.